The clone carrying this T cell receptor (beta chain) was seen at least ten times. In the authors' workflow: It was from reference gene primer amplification that nucleated cell counts were estimated. TCRdb keeps only in-frame clones here, not all; method: immunoSEQ multiplex PCR. V, J and clone size were drawn from that table, and D and trimming were deduced from the DNA. Here the sample spans some 60,000 clones, about 70% being singletons. The sample belongs to a study of blood T cell repertoires in COVID-19. Study-wide background: COVID-19 samples, acute and convalescent, were from the United States, Italy and Spain.

CDR3 size: 15 residues. The germline CDR1 and CDR2 sequences are MDHEN and SYDVKM. V was pared by 3 bases and J by 3 bases, with 2 bases of the junction left unmatched. The TCR sequence derives from a woman aged 50 to 60 with active or convalescent COVID-19. The sequenced sample consisted of peripheral blood. This chain joins TRBV28 and TRBJ1-6, with TRBD1 matching 7 bases. The CDR3 protein is CASSLPGGYNSPLHF. CDR3 nucleotide sequence: TGTGCCAGCAGTTTGCCAGGGGGCTATAATTCACCCCTCCACTTT.